This TCR beta chain stems from a study of cytomegalovirus exposure and HLA in healthy donors. Study-level points and caveats: Within a later analysis, the majority of CMV-associated TCR beta chains appeared HLA-restricted. The authors later linked a missense DCLRE1C variant to TCR beta V- and J-gene trimming. Prior analysis indicated that the majority of TCR beta V segments exhibited productivity approximately 90% or approximately 30% of the time. Later work found that TCR association rates differed between HLA loci; DRB1 had the most and HLA-C the fewest.

The study ran its PCR with 60 Vbeta and 13 Jbeta primers. Some clones are missing from TCRdb's copy, which holds only in-frame ones; the method was immunoSEQ multiplex PCR. The table has about 220,000 clones, approximately 80% seen once. Worth noting for this clone: Antigen specificity is unknown.

Per germline, CDR1 MRHNA and CDR2 SNTAGT. With V trimmed by 2 bases and J by 2 bases, 9 bases remained unmatched. CDR3 length: 17 residues. The receptor comes from a boy between 2 and 10 years old in good health and CMV-seronegative. The genes are TRBV6-4 and TRBJ1-5, with 7 bases lining up with TRBD1. Sequencing used PBMCs. CDR3 sequence reads: CASSDIGGSVGNQPQHF. CDR3 bases: TGTGCCAGCAGTGACATAGGGGGCAGCGTTGGCAATCAGCCCCAGCATTTT.